This T cell receptor (beta chain) appears in the sequencing data of a study of neurological immune-mediated disorders. TCRdb re-called the 5' RACE reads through MiXCR, storing one row per CDR3 protein. The data hold 40,000 to 50,000 distinct CDR3 sequences, with about 2.3% observed a single time. Germline CDR1 LGHDT, CDR2 YNNKEL (reference sequence). V lost 0 bases to trimming and J lost 0 bases, with 15 bases between them. CDR3 length: 17 residues. General study points: No CDR3 amino acid sequences recurred among expanded clones across subjects, suggesting private repertoires in all groups.

Unsorted libraries were prepared from 2 million PBMCs held at -80 C. Many counts were recorded for this clonotype. Its specificity is not known. The TCR comes from a man between 25 and 39 years old with multiple sclerosis. The chain is built from TRBV3-1 and TRBJ2-7; D is ambiguous. The sample comprised PBMCs. CDR3 sequence (DNA): TGTGCCAGCAGCCAAGATCAAGGTTGGGCAGACTCCTACGAGCAGTACTTC. It specifies CASSQDQGWADSYEQYF.